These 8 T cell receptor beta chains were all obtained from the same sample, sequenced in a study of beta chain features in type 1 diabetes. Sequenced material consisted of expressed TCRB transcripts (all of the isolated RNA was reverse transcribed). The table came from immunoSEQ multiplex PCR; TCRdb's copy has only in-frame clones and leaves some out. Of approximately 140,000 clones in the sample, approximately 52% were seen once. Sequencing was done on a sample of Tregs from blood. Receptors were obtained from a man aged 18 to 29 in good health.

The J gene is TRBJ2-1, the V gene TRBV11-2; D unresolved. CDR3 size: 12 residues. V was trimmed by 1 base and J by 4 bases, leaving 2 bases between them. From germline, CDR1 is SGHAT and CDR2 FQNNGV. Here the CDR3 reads CASSLVYNEQFF. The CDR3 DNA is TGTGCCAGCAGCTTAGTATACAATGAGCAGTTCTTC. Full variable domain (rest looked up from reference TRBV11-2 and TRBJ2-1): EAGVAQSPRYKIIEKRQSVAFWCNPISGHATLYWYQQILGQGPKLLIQFQNNGVVDDSQLPKDRFSAERLKGVDSTLKIQPAKLEDSAVYLCASSLVYNEQFFGPGTRLTVL.

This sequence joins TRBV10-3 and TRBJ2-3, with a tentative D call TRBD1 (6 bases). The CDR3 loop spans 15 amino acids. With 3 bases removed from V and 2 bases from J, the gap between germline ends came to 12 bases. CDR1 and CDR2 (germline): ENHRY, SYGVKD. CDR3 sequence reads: CAISDPDRNTDTQYF. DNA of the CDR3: TGTGCCATCAGTGACCCGGACAGAAACACAGATACGCAGTATTTT.

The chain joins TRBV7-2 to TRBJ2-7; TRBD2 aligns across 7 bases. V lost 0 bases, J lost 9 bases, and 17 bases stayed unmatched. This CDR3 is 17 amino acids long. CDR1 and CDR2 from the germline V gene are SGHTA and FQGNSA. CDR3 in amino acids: CASSLADTGTTVFMQYF. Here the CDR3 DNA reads TGTGCCAGCAGCTTAGCTGATACCGGGACTACCGTATTCATGCAGTACTTC.

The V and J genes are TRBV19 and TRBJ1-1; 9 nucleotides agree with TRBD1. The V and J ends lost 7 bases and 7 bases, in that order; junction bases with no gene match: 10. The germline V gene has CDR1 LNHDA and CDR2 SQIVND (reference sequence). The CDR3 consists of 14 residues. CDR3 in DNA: TGTGCCAGTATATTAGACAGGGGGTACGGTGAAGCTTTCTTT. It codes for CASILDRGYGEAFF.

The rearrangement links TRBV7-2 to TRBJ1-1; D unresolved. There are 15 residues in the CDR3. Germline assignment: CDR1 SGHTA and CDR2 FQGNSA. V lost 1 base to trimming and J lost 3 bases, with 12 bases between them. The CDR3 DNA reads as TGTGCCAGCAGCTTAGTCGCATTAAGAGACACTGAAGCTTTCTTT. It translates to CASSLVALRDTEAFF.

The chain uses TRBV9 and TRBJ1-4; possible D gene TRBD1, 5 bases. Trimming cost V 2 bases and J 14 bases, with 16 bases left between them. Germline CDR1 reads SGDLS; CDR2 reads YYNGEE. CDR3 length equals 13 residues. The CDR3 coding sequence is TGTGCCAGCAGCGTGGGACTTCAGGAGAGTCTGTTTTTT. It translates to CASSVGLQESLFF.

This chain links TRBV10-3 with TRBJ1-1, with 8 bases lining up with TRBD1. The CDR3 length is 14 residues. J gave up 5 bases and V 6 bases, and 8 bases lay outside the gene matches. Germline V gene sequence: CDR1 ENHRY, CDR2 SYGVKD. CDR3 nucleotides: TGTGCCATCAGAAAACAGGGGGACGATACTGAAGCTTTCTTT. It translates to CAIRKQGDDTEAFF.

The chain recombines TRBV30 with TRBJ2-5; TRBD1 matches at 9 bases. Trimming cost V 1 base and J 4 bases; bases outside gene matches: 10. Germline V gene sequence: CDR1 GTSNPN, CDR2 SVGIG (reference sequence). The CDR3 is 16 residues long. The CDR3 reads CAWSAYIGTGLETQYF. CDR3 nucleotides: TGTGCCTGGAGTGCTTATATCGGGACAGGGCTAGAGACCCAGTACTTC.